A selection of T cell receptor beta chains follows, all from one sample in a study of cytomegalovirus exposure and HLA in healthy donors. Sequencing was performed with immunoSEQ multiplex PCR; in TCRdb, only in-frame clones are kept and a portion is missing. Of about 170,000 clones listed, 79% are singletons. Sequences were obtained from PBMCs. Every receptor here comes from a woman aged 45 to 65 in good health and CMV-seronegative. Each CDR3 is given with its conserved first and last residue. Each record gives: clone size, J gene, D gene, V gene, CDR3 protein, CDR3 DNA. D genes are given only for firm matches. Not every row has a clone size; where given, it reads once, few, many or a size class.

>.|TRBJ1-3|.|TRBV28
CASSSSDRAGNTIYF
.
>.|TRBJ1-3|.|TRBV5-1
CASSEKPEGNTIYF
TGCGCCAGCAGCGAAAAGCCTGAGGGAAACACCATATATTTT
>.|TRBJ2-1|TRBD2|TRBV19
CASSLIAVRGGRDEQFF
TGTGCCAGTAGTCTAATTGCGGTGCGGGGGGGCCGCGATGAGCAGTTCTTC
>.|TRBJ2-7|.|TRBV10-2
CASSESQRFYEQYF
TGCGCCAGCAGTGAGTCGCAGCGCTTCTACGAGCAGTACTTC
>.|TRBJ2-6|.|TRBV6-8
CASSYLNRASGANVLTF
TGTGCCAGCAGTTACCTCAACCGAGCCTCTGGGGCCAACGTCCTGACTTTC
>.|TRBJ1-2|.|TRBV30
CAWRSGGGYTF
TGTGCCTGGAGGTCCGGCGGTGGCTACACCTTC
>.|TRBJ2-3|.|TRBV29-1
CSASPRVRTDTQYF
TGCAGCGCCTCCCCCAGGGTAAGGACAGATACGCAGTATTTT
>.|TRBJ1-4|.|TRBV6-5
CASRGRVANEKLFF
TGTGCCAGCAGAGGCAGGGTCGCTAATGAAAAACTGTTTTTT
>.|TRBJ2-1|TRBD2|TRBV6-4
CASSLRLAGLQFF
TGTGCCAGCAGCCTAAGACTAGCGGGCTTACAGTTCTTC
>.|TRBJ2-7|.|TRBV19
CASSTRQAPSYEQYF
TGTGCCAGTAGTACCAGACAGGCTCCCTCCTACGAGCAGTACTTC
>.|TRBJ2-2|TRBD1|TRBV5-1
CASSRDRIGGELFF
TGCGCCAGCAGCCGGGACAGAATCGGCGGGGAGCTGTTTTTT
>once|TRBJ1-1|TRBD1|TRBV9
CASSDNRGRGLNTEAFF
TGTGCCAGCAGCGACAACCGGGGCAGGGGGTTGAACACTGAAGCTTTCTTT
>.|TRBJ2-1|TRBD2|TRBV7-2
CASSGELAAGYNEQFF
TGTGCCAGCAGCGGAGAACTAGCGGCGGGCTACAATGAGCAGTTCTTC
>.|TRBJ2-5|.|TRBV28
CASSFYTGAETQYF
TGTGCCAGCAGTTTTTACACGGGAGCGGAGACCCAGTACTTC
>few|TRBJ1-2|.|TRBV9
CASSVVAANNYGYTF
TGTGCCAGCAGCGTAGTGGCAGCGAATAACTATGGCTACACCTTC
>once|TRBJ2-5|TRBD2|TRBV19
CASSTPLAGTSGRYETQYF
TGTGCCAGTAGTACCCCCCTCGCGGGGACTAGCGGGAGGTATGAGACCCAGTACTTC
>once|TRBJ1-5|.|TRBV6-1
CASSERGTVNQPQHF
TGTGCCAGCAGTGAACGGGGGACGGTTAATCAGCCCCAGCATTTT
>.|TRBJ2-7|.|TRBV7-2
CASSLSSGQNEQYF
TGTGCCAGCAGCTTAAGCAGCGGGCAGAACGAGCAGTACTTC
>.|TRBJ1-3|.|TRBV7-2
CASSLVQGNTIYF
TGTGCCAGCAGCTTAGTTCAGGGAAACACCATATATTTT
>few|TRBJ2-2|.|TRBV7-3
CASSPKSDPWRDTGELFF
TGTGCCAGCAGCCCTAAATCGGACCCCTGGAGGGACACCGGGGAGCTGTTTTTT
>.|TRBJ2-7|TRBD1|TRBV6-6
CASSYGGQPLEQYF
TGTGCCAGCAGTTACGGGGGACAGCCCCTCGAGCAGTACTTC
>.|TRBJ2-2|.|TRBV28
CASSFSPADTTGELFF
TGTGCCAGCAGTTTTAGCCCAGCTGATACCACCGGGGAGCTGTTTTTT
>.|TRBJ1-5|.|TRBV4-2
CASSQDRGSNQPQHF
TGTGCCAGCAGCCAAGATCGGGGTAGCAATCAGCCCCAGCATTTT
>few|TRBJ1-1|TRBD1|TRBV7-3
CASSPHGQGFTEAFF
TGTGCCAGCAGCCCCCACGGACAGGGTTTCACTGAAGCTTTCTTT
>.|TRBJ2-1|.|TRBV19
CASSIGPLARDNEQFF
TGTGCCAGTAGTATAGGGCCACTAGCTCGCGACAATGAGCAGTTCTTC
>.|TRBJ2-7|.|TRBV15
CATSRFSGPNSYEQYF
TGTGCCACCAGCAGATTCTCAGGGCCCAACTCCTACGAGCAGTACTTC
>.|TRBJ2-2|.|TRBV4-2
CASSQVGAAGELFF
TGTGCCAGCAGCCAAGTGGGGGCTGCCGGGGAGCTGTTTTTT
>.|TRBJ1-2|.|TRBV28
CASSLFGPPRVGGGDGYTF
TGTGCCAGCAGTTTATTCGGCCCGCCCAGGGTCGGGGGAGGGGATGGCTACACCTTC
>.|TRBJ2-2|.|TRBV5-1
CASASGGGKNTGELFF
TGCGCCAGCGCCTCCGGAGGCGGGAAGAACACCGGGGAGCTGTTTTTT
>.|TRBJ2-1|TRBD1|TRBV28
CASSMAGTGVSYNEQFF
TGTGCCAGCAGTATGGCCGGGACAGGGGTCTCCTACAATGAGCAGTTCTTC
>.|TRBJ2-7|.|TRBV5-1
CASYSGGPTYEQYF
TGCGCCAGCTATTCCGGAGGTCCTACCTACGAGCAGTACTTC
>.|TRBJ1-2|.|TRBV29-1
CSAAEGGDGYTF
TGCAGCGCGGCGGAGGGTGGAGATGGCTACACCTTC
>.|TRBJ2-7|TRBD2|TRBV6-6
CASRLAGGMYEQYF
TGTGCCAGCAGACTAGCGGGAGGAATGTACGAGCAGTACTTC
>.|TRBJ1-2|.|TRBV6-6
CATVWGRNYGYTF
TGTGCCACAGTGTGGGGGAGGAACTATGGCTACACCTTC
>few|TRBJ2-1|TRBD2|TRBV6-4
CASSELGREVSSYNEQFF
TGTGCCAGCAGTGAACTAGGGCGGGAGGTCAGCTCCTACAATGAGCAGTTCTTC
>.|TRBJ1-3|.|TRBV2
CASGGGSVSGNTIYF
TGTGCCAGCGGGGGGGGTTCAGTCTCTGGAAACACCATATATTTT
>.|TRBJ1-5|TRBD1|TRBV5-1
CASSLGSGGSNQPQHF
TGCGCCAGCAGCTTAGGCTCAGGGGGTAGCAATCAGCCCCAGCATTTT
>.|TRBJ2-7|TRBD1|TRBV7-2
CASSSSGTETYEQYF
TGTGCCAGCAGCTCGTCCGGGACAGAGACCTACGAGCAGTACTTC
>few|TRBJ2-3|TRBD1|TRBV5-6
CASSLRDSRADTQYF
TGTGCCAGCAGCTTAAGGGACAGCCGAGCAGATACGCAGTATTTT
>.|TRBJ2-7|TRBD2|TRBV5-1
CASSHFSGLAESSSYEQYF
TGCGCCAGCAGCCATTTTTCAGGACTAGCGGAATCGAGCTCCTACGAGCAGTACTTC
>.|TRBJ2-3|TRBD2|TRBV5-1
CASSLRTSGRTDTQYF
TGCGCCAGCAGCTTGAGGACTAGCGGGAGAACAGATACGCAGTATTTT
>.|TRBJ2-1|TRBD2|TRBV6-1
CASSPGTSGYNEQFF
TGTGCCAGCAGCCCCGGGACTAGCGGATACAATGAGCAGTTCTTC
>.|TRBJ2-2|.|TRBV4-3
CASSQAPASSANTGELFF
TGCGCCAGCAGCCAAGCTCCAGCTTCGAGCGCGAACACCGGGGAGCTGTTTTTT
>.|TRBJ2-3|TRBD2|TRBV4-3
CASSQEGTSPDTQYF
TGCGCCAGCAGCCAAGAGGGGACTAGCCCAGATACGCAGTATTTT
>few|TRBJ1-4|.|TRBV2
CASSDRLSFGGVKLFF
TGTGCCAGCAGTGATAGGTTAAGCTTCGGGGGAGTGAAACTGTTTTTT
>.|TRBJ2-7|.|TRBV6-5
CASSYRGSTSYEQYF
TGTGCCAGCAGTTACCGTGGTTCTACCTCCTACGAGCAGTACTTC
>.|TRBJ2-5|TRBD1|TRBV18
CASSLQGAGETQYF
TGTGCCAGCTCACTACAGGGGGCAGGGGAGACCCAGTACTTC
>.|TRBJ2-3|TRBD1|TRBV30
CAWSVQRGLGDTQYF
TGTGCCTGGAGTGTACAGAGGGGGCTTGGCGATACGCAGTATTTT
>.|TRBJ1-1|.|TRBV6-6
CASSQQNTEAFF
TGTGCCAGCAGCCAACAAAACACTGAAGCTTTCTTT
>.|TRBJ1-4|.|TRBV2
CASSELRVINEKLFF
TGTGCCAGCAGTGAATTACGGGTCATTAATGAAAAACTGTTTTTT
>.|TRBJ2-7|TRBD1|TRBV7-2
CASSSRQGYYEQYF
TGTGCCAGCAGCAGTCGACAGGGGTACTACGAGCAGTACTTC
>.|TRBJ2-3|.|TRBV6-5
CASSYSSSRRTDTQYF
TGTGCCAGCAGTTACTCCTCTAGCAGACGCACAGATACGCAGTATTTT